This TCR beta chain was sequenced in a study of blood T cell repertoires in COVID-19. Study at large: Samples came from the United States, Italy and Spain, spanning acute and convalescent COVID-19.

Repertoires were generated with immunoSEQ multiplex PCR, while TCRdb's copy carries only in-frame clones and drops some. The sample includes about 210,000 clones, approximately 86% seen only once; the top ten take 0.72%. The CDR3 spans 18 residues. Unmatched junction bases numbered 12, after V lost 4 bases and J lost 1 base. Germline values: CDR1 SGDLS, CDR2 YYNGEE. This chain uses TRBV9 with TRBJ1-1, with 11 bases aligning to TRBD1. This clonotype was sampled from a man aged 40-49 years with acute or convalescent COVID-19. Sequencing used peripheral blood. The CDR3 loop is CASSHPRTGGTGNTEAFF. The DNA for the CDR3 is TGTGCCAGCAGCCACCCCAGGACAGGGGGCACGGGGAACACTGAAGCTTTCTTT. The full variable domain, its missing parts supplied by reference TRBV9 and TRBJ1-1, is DSGVTQTPKHLITATGQRVTLRCSPRSGDLSVYWYQQSLDQGLQFLIQYYNGEERAKGNILERFSAQQFPDLHSELNLSSLELGDSALYFCASSHPRTGGTGNTEAFFGQGTRLTVV.